This T cell receptor beta chain is drawn from a study of blood T cell repertoires in COVID-19. Whole-study context: Whether acute or convalescent, the COVID-19 samples came from the United States, Italy and Spain. T cells, B-cell-depleted T cells, or PBMCs provided the cDNA or gDNA that served as material.

Authors' analysis steps: Reference gene primers were amplified, and this amplification served to estimate nucleated cell counts. Sequenced by immunoSEQ multiplex PCR; TCRdb stores in-frame clones only, minus some. That table gives V, J and clone size, and the DNA gave D and trimming. Among approximately 120,000 clones listed, over 70% were seen once. V shed 6 bases and J shed 7 bases, with 10 bases lying between them. CDR3 length: 13 residues. Germline V gene lookup returns CDR1 MNHEY and CDR2 SVGAGI. The source of this sequence is a woman aged 45-59 years with acute or convalescent COVID-19. The specimen was peripheral blood. The V and J genes are TRBV6-5 and TRBJ1-6; unclear D gene. The chain's CDR3 is CASRQDFNSPLHF. Written as DNA, the CDR3 is TGTGCCAGCAGGCAGGATTTCAATTCACCCCTCCACTTT.